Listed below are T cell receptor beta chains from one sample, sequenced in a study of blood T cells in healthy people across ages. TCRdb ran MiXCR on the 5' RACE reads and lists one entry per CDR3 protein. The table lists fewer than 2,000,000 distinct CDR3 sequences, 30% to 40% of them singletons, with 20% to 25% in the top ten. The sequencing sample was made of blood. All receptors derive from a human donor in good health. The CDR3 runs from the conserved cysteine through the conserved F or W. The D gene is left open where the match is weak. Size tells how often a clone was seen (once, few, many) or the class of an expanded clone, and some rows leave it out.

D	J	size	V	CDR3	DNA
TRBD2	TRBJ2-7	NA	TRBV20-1	CSARDPSGGPSYEQYF	TGCAGTGCTAGAGATCCTAGCGGGGGGCCCTCCTACGAGCAGTACTTC
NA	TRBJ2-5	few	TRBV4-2	CASSQARDQTQYF	TGTGCCAGCAGCCAAGCCCGGGATCAGACCCAGTACTTC
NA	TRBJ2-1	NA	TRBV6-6	CASSAKGTRYNEQFF	TGTGCCAGCTCAGCCAAGGGCACCCGGTACAATGAGCAGTTCTTC
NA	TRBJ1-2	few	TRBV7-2	CASSLENRGDHGYTF	TGTGCCAGCAGCTTAGAGAACCGGGGGGACCATGGCTACACCTTC
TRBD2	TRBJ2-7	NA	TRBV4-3	CASSQVSGGSSGGSYEQYF	TGCGCCAGCAGCCAAGTTTCTGGAGGATCTAGCGGGGGTTCCTACGAGCAGTACTTC
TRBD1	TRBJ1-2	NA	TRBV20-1	CSPLATGINYGYTF	TGCAGTCCGCTAGCGACAGGGATTAACTATGGCTACACCTTC
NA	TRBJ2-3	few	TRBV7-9	CASSTTGGIGTDTQYF	TGTGCCAGCAGCACGACCGGGGGAATTGGCACAGATACGCAGTATTTT
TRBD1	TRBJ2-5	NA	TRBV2	CASSADRVIGETQYF	TGTGCCAGCAGTGCAGACAGGGTCATCGGAGAGACCCAGTACTTC
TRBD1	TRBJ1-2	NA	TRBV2	CASIGGTVYGYTF	TGTGCCAGCATTGGGGGGACAGTCTATGGCTACACCTTC
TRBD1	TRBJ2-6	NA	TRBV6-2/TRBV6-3	CASIPDRGGILAGANVLTF	TGTGCCAGCATCCCGGACAGGGGGGGCATTCTTGCAGGGGCCAACGTCCTGACTTTC
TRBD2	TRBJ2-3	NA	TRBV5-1	CASSLVPGGPTDTQYF	TGCGCCAGCAGCTTGGTTCCGGGGGGGCCCACAGATACGCAGTATTTT
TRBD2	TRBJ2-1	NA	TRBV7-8	CASSSGGDWNYNEQFF	TGTGCCAGCAGCTCCGGGGGGGACTGGAACTACAATGAGCAGTTCTTC
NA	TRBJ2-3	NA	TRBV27	CASSDLKSTDTQYF	TGTGCCAGCAGTGACCTGAAGAGCACAGATACGCAGTATTTT
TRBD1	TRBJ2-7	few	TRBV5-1	CASSPDRTVSYEQYF	TGCGCCAGCAGCCCGGACAGGACTGTATCCTACGAGCAGTACTTC
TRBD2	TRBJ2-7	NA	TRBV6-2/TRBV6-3	CASSYSAGGVYEQYF	TGTGCCAGCAGTTACTCAGCGGGGGGAGTCTACGAGCAGTACTTC
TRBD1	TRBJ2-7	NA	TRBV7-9	CASSTYRGRSEQYF	TGTGCCAGCAGCACGTACAGGGGGCGCTCCGAGCAGTACTTC
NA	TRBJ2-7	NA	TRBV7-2	CASSLSAIRFYEQYF	TGTGCCAGCAGCTTAAGTGCTATCAGATTCTACGAGCAGTACTTC
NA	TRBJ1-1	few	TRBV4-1	CASSQAWQGRGETEAFF	TGCGCCAGCAGCCAAGCTTGGCAGGGGAGGGGAGAAACTGAAGCTTTCTTT
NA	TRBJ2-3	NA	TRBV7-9	CASSFSEFSTDTQYF	TGTGCCAGCAGCTTCTCCGAGTTTAGCACAGATACGCAGTATTTT
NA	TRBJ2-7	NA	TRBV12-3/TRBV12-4	CASSLTVGERQYF	TGTGCCAGCAGTTTAACGGTGGGAGAACGGCAGTACTTC
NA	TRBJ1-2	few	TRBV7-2	CASSLVGGHRVNYGYTF	TGTGCCAGCAGCTTAGTAGGTGGGCACAGGGTTAACTATGGCTACACCTTC
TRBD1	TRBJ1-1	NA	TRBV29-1	CSVCMGSWTGEVTEAFF	TGCAGCGTCTGTATGGGATCCTGGACAGGGGAGGTCACCGAAGCTTTCTTT
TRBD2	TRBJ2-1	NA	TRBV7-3	CASSLYSGGLNEQFF	TGTGCCAGCAGCTTATATAGCGGGGGTCTCAATGAGCAGTTCTTC
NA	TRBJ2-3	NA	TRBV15	CATSRDRDWETVGTDTQYF	TGTGCCACCAGCAGAGATAGGGATTGGGAGACAGTAGGCACAGATACGCAGTATTTT
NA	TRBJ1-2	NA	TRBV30	CAWKQGVGYTF	TGTGCCTGGAAACAGGGTGTCGGCTACACCTTC
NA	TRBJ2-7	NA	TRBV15	CATSRDLAPSPGDEQYF	TGTGCCACCAGCAGAGACCTGGCCCCATCCCCCGGGGACGAGCAGTACTTC
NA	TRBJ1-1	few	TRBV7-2	CASSLAGAGYTEAFF	TGTGCCAGCAGCTTAGCCGGGGCCGGGTACACTGAAGCTTTCTTT
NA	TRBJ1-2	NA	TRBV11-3	CASSSYGTPYYGYTF	TGTGCCAGCAGCTCCTACGGGACACCTTACTATGGCTACACCTTC
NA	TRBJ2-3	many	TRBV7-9	CASSLPGRRGDTQYF	TGTGCCAGCAGCTTACCGGGACGGCGGGGAGATACGCAGTATTTT
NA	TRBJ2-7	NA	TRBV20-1	CSARGPGMSSYEQYF	TGCAGTGCTAGGGGGCCGGGAATGAGCTCCTACGAGCAGTACTTC
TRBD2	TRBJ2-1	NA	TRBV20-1	CSARERGDYSSYEQFF	TGCAGTGCTAGAGAAAGAGGGGACTATAGCTCCTACGAGCAGTTCTTC
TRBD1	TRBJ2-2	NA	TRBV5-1	CASSLTGGISAGELFF	TGCGCCAGCAGCTTGACAGGGGGCATATCTGCCGGGGAGCTGTTTTTT
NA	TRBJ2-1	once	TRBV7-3	CASGMSGHYNEQFF	TGTGCCAGCGGCATGAGTGGGCACTACAATGAGCAGTTCTTC
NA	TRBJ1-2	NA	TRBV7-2	CASSRQAAYSYGYTF	TGTGCCAGCAGCCGCCAGGCAGCGTATAGCTATGGCTACACCTTC
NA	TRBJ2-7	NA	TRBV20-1	CSASLQGVLYEQYF	TGCAGTGCTAGTTTACAGGGCGTACTCTACGAGCAGTACTTC
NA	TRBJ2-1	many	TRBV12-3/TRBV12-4	CASSFGRNEQFF	TGTGCCAGCAGCTTCGGTAGGAATGAGCAGTTCTTC
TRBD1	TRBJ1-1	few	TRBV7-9	CASSLVDRGAFF	TGTGCCAGCAGCTTAGTCGACAGGGGGGCTTTCTTT
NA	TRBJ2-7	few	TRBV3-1	CASSQGSHLYEQYF	TGTGCCAGCAGCCAAGGGTCGCACCTCTACGAGCAGTACTTC
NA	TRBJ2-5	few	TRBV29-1	CSVDGQGETQYF	TGCAGCGTTGACGGCCAGGGAGAGACCCAGTACTTC
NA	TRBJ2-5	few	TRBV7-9	CASSLLFYQETQYF	TGTGCCAGCAGCTTATTATTTTACCAAGAGACCCAGTACTTC
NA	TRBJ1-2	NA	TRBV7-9	CASSQTTHTVGYTF	TGTGCCAGCAGCCAGACAACGCATACGGTTGGCTACACCTTC
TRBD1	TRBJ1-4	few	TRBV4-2	CASSQPPGQGFGKLFF	TGTGCCAGCAGCCAACCCCCGGGACAGGGATTCGGAAAACTGTTTTTT
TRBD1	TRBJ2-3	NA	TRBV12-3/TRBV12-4	CASRRQGALGADTQYF	TGTGCCAGCAGAAGACAGGGGGCTTTGGGCGCAGATACGCAGTATTTT
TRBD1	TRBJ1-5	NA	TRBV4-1	CASSRKFPGQGAWENQPQHF	TGCGCCAGCAGCCGCAAGTTTCCGGGACAGGGGGCATGGGAAAATCAGCCCCAGCATTTT
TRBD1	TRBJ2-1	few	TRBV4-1	CASSQDPGQGNEQFF	TGCGCCAGCAGCCAAGACCCGGGACAGGGCAATGAGCAGTTCTTC
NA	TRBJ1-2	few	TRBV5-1	CASSASPSQGYGYTF	TGCGCCAGCAGCGCTAGCCCCAGCCAGGGCTATGGCTACACCTTC
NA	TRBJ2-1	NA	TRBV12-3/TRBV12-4	CASSLEGPKYNEQFF	TGTGCCAGCAGCCTAGAAGGGCCTAAATACAATGAGCAGTTCTTC
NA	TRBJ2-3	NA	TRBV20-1	CSATRFDTQYF	TGCAGTGCGACTCGGTTCGATACGCAGTATTTT
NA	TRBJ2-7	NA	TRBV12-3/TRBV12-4	CACTGTLPTYEQYF	TGTGCCTGCACCGGGACTTTACCTACCTACGAGCAGTACTTC
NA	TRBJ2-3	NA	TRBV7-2	CASSRRPDTDTQYF	TGTGCCAGCAGCCGCAGACCTGACACAGATACGCAGTATTTT
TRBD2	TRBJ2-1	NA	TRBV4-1	CASSLLLSGGPYNEQFF	TGCGCCAGCAGCCTGCTACTTAGCGGGGGTCCCTACAATGAGCAGTTCTTC
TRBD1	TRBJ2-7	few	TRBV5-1	CASSRRSRDSSTYEQYF	TGCGCCAGCAGCCGACGATCACGGGACAGTAGCACCTACGAGCAGTACTTC
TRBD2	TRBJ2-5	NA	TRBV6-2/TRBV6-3	CASSSPWRSGGVEETQYF	TGTGCCAGCAGCTCCCCCTGGCGTAGCGGGGGAGTCGAAGAGACCCAGTACTTC
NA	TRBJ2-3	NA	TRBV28	CASTQDSPLGTDTQYF	TGTGCCAGCACCCAAGACAGTCCACTTGGCACAGATACGCAGTATTTT
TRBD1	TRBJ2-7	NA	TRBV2	CASTLGQGSYEQYF	TGTGCCAGCACTTTGGGACAGGGGTCTTACGAGCAGTACTTC